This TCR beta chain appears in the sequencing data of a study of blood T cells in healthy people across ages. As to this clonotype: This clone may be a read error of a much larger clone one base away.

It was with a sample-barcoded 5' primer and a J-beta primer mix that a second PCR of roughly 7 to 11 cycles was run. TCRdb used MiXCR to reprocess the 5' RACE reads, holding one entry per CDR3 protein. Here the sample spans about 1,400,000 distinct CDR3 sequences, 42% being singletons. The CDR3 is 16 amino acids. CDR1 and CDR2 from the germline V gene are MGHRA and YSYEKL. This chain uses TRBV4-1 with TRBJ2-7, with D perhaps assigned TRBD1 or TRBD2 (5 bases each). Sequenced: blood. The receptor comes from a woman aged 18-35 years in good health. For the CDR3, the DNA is TGCACCAGCAGCCAACAGGAGCGGCTAACCTCCTACGAGCAGTACTTC. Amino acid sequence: CTSSQQERLTSYEQYF.